This T cell receptor (beta chain) was sequenced during a study of cytomegalovirus exposure and HLA in healthy donors. This clone was seen a few times. Its antigen remains unidentified. Study conclusions and caveats: Some V segments, including TRBV6-2 and TRBV6-3, were excluded as indistinguishable.

The germline V gene encodes CDR1 SGHNT and CDR2 YYREEE (reference sequence). The junction had 5 bases not matched to a gene; V was cut back by 4 bases and J by 1 base. The CDR3 length is 15 residues. This PCR relied on a set of 60 Vbeta primers and 13 Jbeta primers. Sequencing was performed with immunoSEQ multiplex PCR; in TCRdb, only in-frame clones are kept and a portion is missing. This sample carries 85,000 to 110,000 clones, around 79% of them seen once, and the ten largest clones take under 4.5%. Sequences were obtained from PBMCs. This sequence originates from a man aged 50 or older in good health and CMV-seropositive. The chain is built from TRBV5-4 and TRBJ1-1; TRBD1 matches at 9 bases. The CDR3 spells CASSPLQGANTEAFF. The CDR3 DNA sequence: TGTGCCAGCAGCCCTCTACAGGGGGCGAACACTGAAGCTTTCTTT. Using reference TRBV5-4 and TRBJ1-1 for the parts outside the CDR3, the full variable domain is ETGVTQSPTHLIKTRGQQVTLRCSSQSGHNTVSWYQQALGQGPQFIFQYYREEENGRGNFPPRFSGLQFPNYSSELNVNALELDDSALYLCASSPLQGANTEAFFGQGTRLTVV.